This is a list of T cell receptor beta chains from one sample in a study of quantifying T cell responses using KT2 cells. MiXCR, applied by TCRdb to the UMI-ligation and nested PCR reads, yields one record per CDR3 protein. The table shows approximately 54,000 distinct CDR3 sequences, with approximately 10% occurring only once. Source material: PBMCs spiked with cells of the T cell clone KT2. The origin of the receptors is a human donor. CDR3s include the opening cysteine and the closing phenylalanine or tryptophan. The order of the fields is D gene, CDR3 length, J gene, clone size, V gene, CDR3 protein, CDR3 DNA. A D gene is named only where the DNA matches it firmly. Size values are once, few and many counts, or a class for expanded clones, and some rows have none.

TRBD2 | 16 | TRBJ2-1 | many | TRBV5-4 | CASSPKPGLAGVEQFF | TGTGCCAGCAGCCCGAAACCGGGACTAGCGGGAGTTGAGCAGTTCTTC
. | 12 | TRBJ1-1 | few | TRBV12-5 | CASGLDHRDAFF | TGTGCTAGTGGTTTGGACCACCGGGATGCTTTCTTT
TRBD1 | 14 | TRBJ1-1 | few | TRBV12-3/TRBV12-4 | CASRTGQRNTEAFF | TGTGCCAGCAGGACGGGACAGAGGAACACTGAAGCTTTCTTT
. | 14 | TRBJ1-5 | . | TRBV5-6 | CASSRGGVSQPQHF | TGTGCCAGCAGCCGGGGAGGGGTCAGTCAGCCCCAGCATTTT
. | 15 | TRBJ1-3 | . | TRBV6-1 | CASRIEGISGNTIYF | TGTGCCAGCAGGATCGAGGGGATCTCTGGAAACACCATATATTTT
TRBD1 | 16 | TRBJ2-7 | few | TRBV4-3 | CASSQDLGTGSYEQYF | TGCGCCAGCAGCCAAGATCTAGGGACAGGGTCCTACGAGCAGTACTTC
. | 12 | TRBJ2-3 | many | TRBV20-1 | CSARPTGDTQYF | TGCAGTGCTAGACCGACAGGTGATACGCAGTATTTT
TRBD1 | 15 | TRBJ2-7 | many | TRBV7-2 | CASSLTGTGTYEQYF | TGTGCCAGCAGCCTGACCGGGACAGGAACCTACGAGCAGTACTTC
. | 14 | TRBJ2-3 | few | TRBV7-2 | CASSLANGADTQYF | TGTGCCAGCAGCTTGGCGAATGGGGCAGATACGCAGTATTTT
. | 15 | TRBJ2-3 | . | TRBV5-1 | CASSPAAGSTDTQYF | TGCGCCAGCAGCCCAGCCGCGGGGAGCACAGATACGCAGTATTTT
TRBD2 | 15 | TRBJ2-3 | many | TRBV6-1 | CASSEWPGGTDTQYF | TGTGCCAGCAGTGAGTGGCCCGGGGGGACAGATACGCAGTATTTT
TRBD2 | 17 | TRBJ2-1 | . | TRBV24-1 | CATSDLPSSGTHNEQFF | TGTGCCACCAGTGATTTGCCGTCTAGCGGGACACATAATGAGCAGTTCTTC
. | 14 | TRBJ2-2 | . | TRBV2 | CASSERQPTGELFF | TGTGCCAGCAGTGAAAGACAGCCCACCGGGGAGCTGTTTTTT
TRBD1 | 13 | TRBJ1-1 | . | TRBV12-5 | CASGVDRVAEAFF | TGTGCTAGTGGTGTGGACAGGGTCGCTGAAGCTTTCTTT
. | 16 | TRBJ1-6 | few | TRBV6-5 | CASSYSGPGANSPLHF | TGTGCCAGCAGTTACAGCGGTCCCGGAGCTAATTCACCCCTCCACTTT
. | 13 | TRBJ2-5 | few | TRBV2 | CASSATRQETQYF | TGTGCCAGCAGTGCCACTAGACAAGAGACCCAGTACTTC
. | 15 | TRBJ1-1 | few | TRBV20-1 | CSARDPGHLNTEAFF | TGCAGTGCTAGAGATCCCGGACATCTGAACACTGAAGCTTTCTTT
. | 16 | TRBJ2-1 | . | TRBV30 | CAWSRKRDSAYNEQFF | TGTGCCTGGAGTCGAAAGCGAGACAGCGCCTACAATGAGCAGTTCTTC
TRBD2 | 15 | TRBJ2-3 | many | TRBV20-1 | CSAKESGSGTDTQYF | TGCAGTGCTAAAGAAAGCGGGAGTGGCACAGATACGCAGTATTTT
. | 13 | TRBJ1-1 | few | TRBV3-1 | CASSYTSNTEAFF | TGTGCCAGCAGCTACACTTCGAACACTGAAGCTTTCTTT
TRBD1 | 16 | TRBJ1-2 | . | TRBV4-2 | CASSQELWDRGYGYTF | TGTGCCAGCAGCCAAGAACTTTGGGACAGGGGCTATGGCTACACCTTC
. | 15 | TRBJ1-5 | . | TRBV6-1 | CASSDSSTGNQPQHF | TGTGCCAGCAGTGATTCTTCGACAGGCAATCAGCCCCAGCATTTT
. | 15 | TRBJ1-1 | . | TRBV20-1 | CSARDPRAPNTEAFF | TGCAGTGCTAGAGATCCTAGGGCCCCGAACACTGAAGCTTTCTTT
. | 15 | TRBJ2-7 | many | TRBV11-3 | CASSLDPGGYYEQYF | TGTGCCAGCAGCTTAGACCCCGGCGGGTACTACGAGCAGTACTTC
TRBD1 | 15 | TRBJ2-7 | many | TRBV6-6 | CASSSPGTGAYEQYF | TGTGCCAGCAGTAGCCCCGGGACAGGGGCCTACGAGCAGTACTTC
. | 14 | TRBJ2-4 | many | TRBV20-1 | CSARDRARPNIQYF | TGCAGTGCTAGAGATCGGGCTCGACCAAACATTCAGTACTTC
TRBD1 | 14 | TRBJ2-7 | few | TRBV14 | CASSAGTGKYEQYF | TGTGCCAGCAGCGCCGGGACAGGGAAGTACGAGCAGTACTTC
. | 17 | TRBJ2-4 | few | TRBV3-1 | CASSQDGGGPRVNIQYF | TGTGCCAGCAGCCAAGATGGTGGAGGGCCTCGGGTGAACATTCAGTACTTC
TRBD1 | 16 | TRBJ2-3 | few | TRBV5-1 | CASSLGPDRGTDTQYF | TGCGCCAGCAGCTTGGGGCCGGACAGGGGGACAGATACGCAGTATTTT
. | 11 | TRBJ2-1 | medium-sized | TRBV10-3 | CAISEMDEQFF | TGTGCCATCAGTGAGATGGATGAGCAGTTCTTC
. | 15 | TRBJ2-3 | few | TRBV11-3 | CASSLGSIGTDTQYF | TGTGCCAGCAGCTTAGGCTCGATTGGCACAGATACGCAGTATTTT
. | 14 | TRBJ1-5 | few | TRBV3-1 | CASSQEGPGQPQHF | TGTGCCAGCAGCCAAGAAGGGCCGGGTCAGCCCCAGCATTTT
. | 15 | TRBJ2-5 | many | TRBV29-1 | CSVDPHNRVGETQYF | TGCAGCGTTGACCCCCACAACAGGGTTGGAGAGACCCAGTACTTC
. | 14 | TRBJ1-3 | . | TRBV6-5 | CASSLQGGGNTIYF | TGTGCCAGCAGTTTACAGGGAGGGGGAAACACCATATATTTT
TRBD2 | 17 | TRBJ2-7 | few | TRBV6-1 | CASRVGLAGEKTYEQYF | TGTGCCAGCAGGGTCGGACTAGCGGGAGAAAAGACCTACGAGCAGTACTTC
. | 15 | TRBJ1-1 | . | TRBV5-1 | CASSLGDNRYTEAFF | TGCGCCAGCAGCTTGGGGGACAATCGGTACACTGAAGCTTTCTTT
TRBD1 | 15 | TRBJ1-5 | . | TRBV25-1 | CASSESGTGDQPQHF | TGTGCCAGCAGTGAATCGGGGACAGGGGATCAGCCCCAGCATTTT
. | 14 | TRBJ1-4 | . | TRBV27 | CASSRTGFLEKLFF | TGTGCCAGCAGTAGAACAGGGTTTCTGGAAAAACTGTTTTTT
. | 14 | TRBJ2-4 | . | TRBV20-1 | CSATLPEVKNIQYF | TGCAGTGCTACTCTTCCGGAGGTCAAAAACATTCAGTACTTC
TRBD1 | 15 | TRBJ2-1 | few | TRBV5-6 | CASSLRTGGASEQFF | TGTGCCAGCAGCTTGCGGACAGGGGGCGCGAGTGAGCAGTTCTTC
TRBD2 | 14 | TRBJ2-1 | few | TRBV10-2 | CASSESGLYNEQFF | TGCGCCAGCAGTGAGTCGGGACTATACAATGAGCAGTTCTTC
. | 13 | TRBJ2-5 | few | TRBV15 | CATSRGFQETQYF | TGTGCCACCAGCAGAGGCTTTCAAGAGACCCAGTACTTC
TRBD2 | 17 | TRBJ2-1 | . | TRBV6-2/TRBV6-3 | CASSYNRRTSGYNEQFF | TGTGCCAGCAGTTACAACAGGAGGACTAGCGGCTACAATGAGCAGTTCTTC
TRBD1 | 18 | TRBJ1-5 | few | TRBV6-1 | CASIPAGTGRYSNQPQHF | TGTGCCAGCATTCCAGCCGGGACAGGGCGATATAGCAATCAGCCCCAGCATTTT
TRBD1 | 14 | TRBJ2-1 | many | TRBV29-1 | CSVEGQGDWNEQFF | TGCAGCGTTGAGGGACAGGGGGATTGGAATGAGCAGTTCTTC
. | 15 | TRBJ2-7 | few | TRBV12-3/TRBV12-4 | CASSIGPREFYEQYF | TGTGCCAGCAGTATAGGACCCCGGGAGTTCTACGAGCAGTACTTC
TRBD2 | 14 | TRBJ2-5 | . | TRBV5-1 | CASSMRTSGETQYF | TGCGCCAGCAGCATGAGGACTAGCGGAGAGACCCAGTACTTC
TRBD2 | 16 | TRBJ2-5 | . | TRBV6-1 | CASSDRAGGYQETQYF | TGTGCCAGCAGTGATCGGGCGGGAGGGTACCAAGAGACCCAGTACTTC
TRBD2 | 16 | TRBJ2-1 | many | TRBV20-1 | CSARGFLAGVRNEQFF | TGCAGTGCTAGAGGCTTCCTAGCGGGAGTGAGGAATGAGCAGTTCTTC
TRBD2 | 17 | TRBJ2-3 | few | TRBV11-2 | CASSLGRGASRTDTQYF | TGTGCCAGCAGCTTAGGGCGGGGGGCCTCTCGCACAGATACGCAGTATTTT
. | 15 | TRBJ2-5 | many | TRBV6-5 | CASSYTGPRGETQYF | TGTGCCAGCAGTTATACAGGCCCCCGGGGCGAGACCCAGTACTTC
. | 12 | TRBJ1-5 | few | TRBV20-1 | CSARGGNQPQHF | TGCAGTGCTAGAGGGGGCAATCAGCCCCAGCATTTT
. | 11 | TRBJ1-1 | . | TRBV27 | CASSLGTEAFF | TGTGCCAGCAGTTTGGGCACTGAAGCTTTCTTT
. | 13 | TRBJ2-2 | . | TRBV6-2/TRBV6-3 | CASSYQNTGELFF | TGTGCCAGCAGTTATCAGAACACCGGGGAGCTGTTTTTT
TRBD2 | 13 | TRBJ2-3 | many | TRBV2 | CASTGGTTDTQYF | TGTGCCAGCACGGGGGGGACGACAGATACGCAGTATTTT
TRBD2 | 17 | TRBJ2-3 | many | TRBV7-2 | CASSLAGTSGRRHTQYF | TGTGCCAGCAGCTTAGCAGGGACTAGCGGGAGGAGGCATACGCAGTATTTT
. | 14 | TRBJ1-2 | . | TRBV6-5 | CASSYSAFNYGYTF | TGTGCCAGCAGTTACTCGGCCTTTAACTATGGCTACACCTTC